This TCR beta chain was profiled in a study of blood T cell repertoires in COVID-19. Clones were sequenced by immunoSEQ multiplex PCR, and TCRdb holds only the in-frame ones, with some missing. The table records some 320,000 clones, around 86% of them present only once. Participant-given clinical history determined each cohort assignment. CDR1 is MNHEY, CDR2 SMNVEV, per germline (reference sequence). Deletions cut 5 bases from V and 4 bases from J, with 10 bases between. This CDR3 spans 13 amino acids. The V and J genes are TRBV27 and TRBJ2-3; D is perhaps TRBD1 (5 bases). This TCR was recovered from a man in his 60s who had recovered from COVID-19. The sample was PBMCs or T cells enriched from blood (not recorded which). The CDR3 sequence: CASSRLGADTQYF. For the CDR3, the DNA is TGTGCCAGCAGTCGTCTAGGGGCAGATACGCAGTATTTT.